Presented here are 22 T cell receptor beta chains from one specimen sequenced in a study of T cells in Graves' hyperthyroidism and ophthalmopathy. Researchers took RNA transcripts and amplified the TCR beta CDR3 regions from them. HTBI primers were employed in a first-round RT-PCR of the TCR CDR3. TCRdb analysed the multiplex PCR reads with MiXCR anew, one entry per CDR3 protein. The sample shows hundreds of thousands of distinct CDR3 sequences, about 20% of them seen only once. Sequenced input: blood. The receptors shown here come from an older woman with Graves' ophthalmopathy.

This clonotype has just a few counts. The V call is TRBV27, the J call TRBJ2-2, with 8 bases matching TRBD2. CDR1 is MNHEY and CDR2 is SMNVEV in the germline V gene (reference sequence). V shed 4 bases, J shed 4 bases, and the junction held 14 bases outside the gene matches. The CDR3 consists of 18 residues. The CDR3 nucleotides are TGTGCCAGCAGTTCATCCCGCATGATTGCGGGAGGCACCGGGGAGCTGTTTTTT. Its translation is CASSSSRMIAGGTGELFF.

This clonotype was picked up a small number of times. The DNA of the CDR3 is TGTGCTAGTGGTTTGGTACGGTCCGGGACCTCCTACAATGAGCAGTTCTTC. Protein sequence: CASGLVRSGTSYNEQFF. This chain uses TRBV12-5 with TRBJ2-1, with D perhaps matching TRBD1 or TRBD2 (5 bases each). V was pared by 0 bases and J by 0 bases, with 12 bases between. Germline CDR1 reads LGHNT; CDR2 reads FRNRAP. The length of the CDR3 is 17 residues.

The chain combines TRBV6-1 with TRBJ1-3; D may be TRBD1 (5 bases). Trimming pared 2 bases from V and 5 bases from J, leaving 19 bases between. Germline values: CDR1 MNHNS, CDR2 SASEGT. The length of the CDR3 is 17 residues. This chain's CDR3 is CASSESRVLTARNTIYF. The CDR3 DNA is TGTGCCAGCAGTGAATCCAGGGTTTTAACGGCTCGAAACACCATATATTTT.

As concerns this clonotype: One end of the junction fails to match germline, which may point to a read error. The V gene is TRBV12-3 or TRBV12-4, the J gene TRBJ1-1; D is perhaps TRBD1 (6 bases). This CDR3 contains 13 residues. CDR3: CASSFGGRVGLVF. The CDR3 DNA is TGTGCCAGCAGTTTCGGGGGGCGGGTGGGATTGGTCTTT.

The chain combines TRBV29-1 with TRBJ2-1; D is ambiguous. Per the germline V gene, CDR1 is SQVTM and CDR2 is ANQGSEA. The CDR3 spans 14 residues. With 3 bases removed from V and 6 bases from J, the gap between germline ends came to 15 bases. The CDR3 spells CSVEKLAGINEQFF. The DNA for the CDR3 is TGCAGCGTTGAGAAGTTAGCAGGAATCAATGAGCAGTTCTTC.

This clonotype was detected ten times or more. The rearrangement uses TRBV19 and TRBJ1-1; the D is unclear. The CDR3 consists of 13 residues. CDR1 LNHDA and CDR2 SQIVND come from the germline V gene (reference sequence). V lost 10 bases to trimming and J lost 0 bases, with 12 bases between them. CDR3 nucleotide sequence: TGTGCCACCACCGAGAGGATGAACACTGAAGCTTTCTTT. It encodes CATTERMNTEAFF.

With respect to this clonotype: Relative to the germline gene, one junction end is altered; a read error may explain this. V gene TRBV3-1 combines with J gene TRBJ2-5; D is uncertain. The V gene's germline CDR1 is LGHDT and CDR2 YNNKEL (reference sequence). CDR3 length: 13 residues. The CDR3 DNA is TGTGCAAGCAGCCTACGCCCCAGGGAGACCCAGTACTTC. This translates into CASSLRPRETQYF.

This clonotype was found a few times. The chain couples TRBV24-1 to TRBJ2-2, with a possible D match to TRBD2 (6 bases). In germline, CDR1 is KGHDR, CDR2 SFDVKD. With 5 bases removed from V and 7 bases from J, the gap between germline ends came to 10 bases. CDR3 length: 13 amino acids. This chain's CDR3 is CATSAPGSGELFF. CDR3 bases: TGTGCCACCAGTGCCCCCGGGAGCGGGGAGCTGTTTTTT.

The V gene is TRBV18, the J gene TRBJ2-3; D not resolved. CDR3 size: 15 residues. Looked up from germline, CDR1 is KGHSH and CDR2 is LQKENI. The V gene lost 4 bases and the J gene lost 7 bases, with 18 bases spanning the gap. As DNA, the CDR3 is TGTGCCAGCTCACGAGAGGTGGATCCGCGCCATACGCAGTATTTT. Its translation: CASSREVDPRHTQYF.

This chain uses TRBV7-9 with TRBJ2-5; weak D call: TRBD2 (6 bases). V gave up 0 bases and J gave up 9 bases, with 14 bases separating them. Germline loops: CDR1 SEHNR, CDR2 FQNEAQ (reference sequence). The CDR3 covers 14 residues. The CDR3 DNA follows: TGTGCCAGCAGCTTAGCCGGAGGGGAGTTGGCCCAGTACTTC. This translates into CASSLAGGELAQYF.

This clonotype occurred once. The rearrangement links TRBV5-1 to TRBJ2-5; 11 nucleotides agree with TRBD2. With 0 bases clipped from V and 3 bases from J, the junction kept 4 bases outside the gene matches. The CDR3 is 16 amino acids. Germline V gives CDR1 SGHRS, CDR2 YFSETQ. The CDR3: CASSLDSSGRKETQYF. The CDR3, as DNA: TGCGCCAGCAGCTTGGATTCTAGCGGGAGGAAAGAGACCCAGTACTTC.

This clonotype was recorded a few times. V is TRBV5-1 and J is TRBJ1-2, with no clear D. Trimming took 5 bases from V and 8 from J, leaving 13 bases between them. CDR1 and CDR2 from the germline V gene are SGHRS and YFSETQ. The CDR3 is 12 amino acids. CDR3 residues: CASSMDRRGYTF. CDR3 bases: TGCGCCAGCAGTATGGACCGTCGGGGCTACACCTTC.

The chain combines TRBV5-6 with TRBJ2-6; possibly TRBD1 for D (6 bases). Trimming took off 3 bases at V and 0 bases at J, with 16 bases between the two ends. This CDR3 is built from 18 residues. The V gene's germline CDR1 is SGHDT and CDR2 YYEEEE. The CDR3, as DNA: TGTGCCAGCAGCTGGGGGCGTGGGGCGAGCTCTGGGGCCAACGTCCTGACTTTC. Translated, it gives CASSWGRGASSGANVLTF.

The chain uses TRBV20-1 and TRBJ1-6; D is unresolved. Between the trimmed V and J ends, which lost 2 bases and 7 bases, there was a span of 9 bases. Germline CDR1 is DFQATT and CDR2 is SNEGSKA (reference sequence). CDR3 length: 13 residues. CDR3 residues: CSARKTANSPLHF. DNA for the CDR3: TGCAGTGCTAGAAAGACCGCCAATTCACCCCTCCACTTT.

This clonotype was observed a handful of times. The chain employs TRBV28 and TRBJ1-1; D may be TRBD1 (5 bases). The germline V and J ends were trimmed by 6 bases and 6 bases, with 20 bases remaining between them. This CDR3 comprises 15 residues. Germline values: CDR1 MDHEN, CDR2 SYDVKM. CDR3 protein: CASSLLTAGNPEAFF. The CDR3 nucleotides read TGTGCCAGCAGCCTACTTACGGCAGGGAATCCTGAAGCTTTCTTT.

This clonotype has more than one count but fewer than ten. This chain joins TRBV11-2 and TRBJ1-1, with unresolved D. The CDR3 has 14 amino acids. Germline CDR1 SGHAT, CDR2 FQNNGV. V was pared by 1 base and J by 0 bases, with 6 bases between. CDR3: CASSLVSLNTEAFF. For the CDR3, the DNA is TGTGCCAGCAGCTTAGTCAGTTTGAACACTGAAGCTTTCTTT.

This rearrangement joins TRBV28 to TRBJ2-5; a weak D match, TRBD1 (5 bases). The CDR3 extends over 15 amino acids. The V gene's germline CDR1 is MDHEN and CDR2 SYDVKM. V lost 5 bases and J 5 bases, leaving 18 bases between the germline ends. CDR3 sequence reads: CASSQGWTFGETQYF. In DNA form, the CDR3 reads TGTGCCAGCAGTCAGGGCTGGACCTTCGGGGAGACCCAGTACTTC.

This clonotype was observed many times. Here the CDR3 reads CASSPEWGADTQYF. CDR3 bases: TGTGCCAGCAGCCCCGAGTGGGGGGCAGATACGCAGTATTTT. The J gene is TRBJ2-3, the V gene TRBV5-5, with D possibly being TRBD2 (6 bases). CDR1 SGHKS and CDR2 YYEKEE come from the germline V gene (reference sequence). CDR3 length: 14 residues. Trimming cost V 4 bases and J 4 bases, with 13 bases left between them.

There are a few counts of this clonotype. The chain combines TRBV7-3 with TRBJ1-3; D is possibly TRBD1 (6 bases). Per the germline V gene, CDR1 is SGHTA and CDR2 is FQGTGA. Trimming shortened V by 5 bases and J by 4 bases, and 9 bases separated the two germline ends. The CDR3 is 13 amino acids. The CDR3: CASSTGLGNTIYF. CDR3 coding DNA: TGTGCCAGCAGCACAGGGTTGGGAAACACCATATATTTT.

Details on this clonotype: Here the CDR3 omits its conserved ending phenylalanine or tryptophan, so a read error is the likely source. V is TRBV10-3 and J is TRBJ1-5; 8 nucleotides align to TRBD1. Germline V lookup: CDR1 ENHRY, CDR2 SYGVKD. The CDR3 is 15 amino acids. The ends lost 2 bases at V and 8 bases at J; junction bases unmatched: 8. DNA for the CDR3: TGTGCCATCAGTGAGGGGGGACAGGCTGGGGAGCCCCAGCATCTT. Its translation: CAISEGGQAGEPQHL.

This clonotype showed up just a few times. The CDR3 loop is CSGTSETDTQYF. CDR3 sequence (DNA): TGCAGTGGGACTAGCGAAACAGATACGCAGTATTTT. The chain uses TRBV20-1 and TRBJ2-3, with TRBD2 matching 9 bases. Germline V gene sequence: CDR1 DFQATT, CDR2 SNEGSKA (reference sequence). The V and J ends lost 7 bases and 3 bases, in that order; junction bases with no gene match: 2. The CDR3 runs to 12 residues.

In its sample, this clonotype was seen a few times. CDR3 region: CASSFNLAGGSGELFF. CDR3 nucleotide sequence: TGTGCCAGCAGCTTTAATCTAGCGGGAGGATCCGGGGAGCTGTTTTTT. The chain links TRBV11-2 to TRBJ2-2, with TRBD2 matching 11 bases. Germline V gene data show CDR1 as SGHAT and CDR2 as FQNNGV. V trimming: 3 bases; J trimming: 6 bases; junction bases outside the gene matches: 6. The CDR3 runs to 16 residues.